This entry lists 32 T cell receptor beta chains sequenced from one sample in a study of OX40 agonist ivuxolimab in advanced cancers. TCRdb's copy holds only in-frame clones and misses some; the assay was immunoSEQ multiplex PCR. The sample shows nearly 95,000 clones, approximately 94% of them seen only once. This sample comprised CD4+ or CD8+ T cells sorted from blood, obtained in a trial of the OX40 agonist ivuxolimab. The receptors were sampled from an adult with an advanced solid tumor such as melanoma, head and neck, liver or kidney cancer.

The gene calls are TRBV10-3 and TRBJ1-2, with D possibly being TRBD1 (5 bases). The CDR3 consists of 13 residues. Germline CDR1 is ENHRY and CDR2 is SYGVKD. Trimming took 0 bases from V and 12 from J, leaving 14 bases between them. Here the CDR3 reads CAISESELGEDTF. For the CDR3, the DNA is TGTGCCATCAGTGAGTCGGAGCTGGGGGAGGACACCTTC.

This rearrangement joins TRBV4-1 to TRBJ2-3; 12 nucleotides agree with TRBD2. The length of the CDR3 is 20 residues. Germline values: CDR1 MGHRA, CDR2 YSYEKL. The V segment lost 4 bases and the J segment 1 base; nucleotides outside the gene matches: 15. CDR3 sequence reads: CASSPLALAGGLRRTDTQYF. CDR3 coding DNA: TGCGCCAGCAGCCCCTTGGCACTAGCGGGAGGCTTAAGACGCACAGATACGCAGTATTTT.

Here the CDR3 reads CASSLGLAAYEQYF. The CDR3 nucleotides read TGTGCCAGCAGCCTTGGACTAGCGGCCTACGAGCAGTACTTC. The chain uses TRBV14 and TRBJ2-7; 10 nucleotides agree with TRBD2. CDR3 length: 14 residues. V lost 4 bases and J lost 2; bases outside the gene matches: 2. Germline V lookup: CDR1 SGHDN, CDR2 FVKESK.

The chain couples TRBV27 to TRBJ1-1, with 8 bases lining up with TRBD1. CDR3 size: 16 residues. Germline assignment: CDR1 MNHEY and CDR2 SMNVEV (reference sequence). With 0 bases clipped from V and 0 bases from J, the junction kept 3 bases outside the gene matches. In nucleotides, the CDR3 is TGTGCCAGCAGTTTATCACCGACAGGGGTGAACACTGAAGCTTTCTTT. Protein sequence: CASSLSPTGVNTEAFF.

The rearrangement joins TRBV5-8 to TRBJ2-7, with D possibly matching TRBD2 (6 bases). The germline V and J ends were trimmed by 2 bases and 9 bases, with 12 bases remaining between them. Germline loops: CDR1 SGHTS, CDR2 YDEGEE. The CDR3 totals 12 residues. The CDR3 here is CASSFAEEGQYF. The DNA of the CDR3 is TGTGCCAGCAGCTTTGCCGAGGAGGGGCAGTACTTC.

V is TRBV6-1 and J is TRBJ2-7; 10 nucleotides agree with TRBD1. Germline V gives CDR1 MNHNS, CDR2 SASEGT. Germline trimming cut 5 bases from V and 2 bases from J; bases unmatched to any gene: 18. The CDR3 has 19 amino acids. CDR3 residues: CASSKGSGTGAGIPYEQYF. The CDR3 nucleotides are TGTGCCAGCAGTAAAGGGTCCGGGACAGGGGCGGGGATCCCCTACGAGCAGTACTTC.

The V call is TRBV27, the J call TRBJ2-5; TRBD1 aligns across 7 bases. CDR3 length equals 16 residues. Germline V gene sequence: CDR1 MNHEY, CDR2 SMNVEV (reference sequence). The V gene end was trimmed by 4 bases and the J gene end by 1 base; junction bases not matched to a gene: 9. The CDR3 loop is CASSSYLQGTQETQYF. CDR3 in DNA: TGTGCCAGCAGTTCCTACCTACAGGGGACCCAAGAGACCCAGTACTTC.

The V and J genes are TRBV7-2 and TRBJ1-1; tentative D call: TRBD1 (6 bases). CDR3 length: 15 residues. CDR1 is SGHTA and CDR2 is FQGNSA in the germline V gene. The V gene lost 3 bases and the J gene lost 1 base, with 12 bases spanning the gap. CDR3 in amino acids: CASSFYREPNTEAFF. The CDR3 bases are TGTGCCAGCAGCTTTTACAGGGAGCCGAACACTGAAGCTTTCTTT.

The chain is built from TRBV5-8 and TRBJ1-1; D gene unclear. Germline CDR1 reads SGHTS; CDR2 reads YDEGEE. The CDR3 sequence is 12 residues long. V lost 2 bases, J lost 1 base, and 3 bases lay in between. As DNA, the CDR3 is TGTGCCAGCAGCTTTAAGAACACTGAAGCTTTCTTT. Protein: CASSFKNTEAFF.

J is TRBJ1-5 and V is TRBV30; D gene unclear. V was trimmed by 0 bases and J by 1 base, leaving 4 bases between them. The germline gives CDR1 GTSNPN, CDR2 SVGIG (reference sequence). The CDR3 extends over 13 amino acids. CDR3 in DNA: TGTGCCTGGAGTGTAGAGAGCAATCAGCCCCAGCATTTT. This translates into CAWSVESNQPQHF.

V gene TRBV12-5 combines with J gene TRBJ2-2; D gene ambiguous. Germline V gene sequence: CDR1 LGHNT, CDR2 FRNRAP. This CDR3 is 12 amino acids long. The ends were cut back, 1 base at V and 7 bases at J, with 4 bases in the middle. This CDR3 is CASGLGGGELFF. In DNA form, the CDR3 reads TGTGCTAGTGGTTTGGGAGGCGGGGAGCTGTTTTTT.

This rearrangement joins TRBV5-4 to TRBJ1-1; maybe TRBD1 (5 bases). Germline V gene data show CDR1 as SGHNT and CDR2 as YYREEE (reference sequence). The ends were cut back, 4 bases at V and 1 base at J, with 8 bases in the middle. The CDR3 has 13 amino acids. The CDR3 nucleotides are TGTGCCAGCAGCCGGACACCGAACACTGAAGCTTTCTTT. Its translation: CASSRTPNTEAFF.

The chain is built from TRBV27 and TRBJ2-7; D is uncertain. The ends were cut back, 3 bases at V and 2 bases at J, with 8 bases in the middle. The germline V gene has CDR1 MNHEY and CDR2 SMNVEV (reference sequence). This CDR3 contains 13 residues. CDR3 residues: CASSFNPAYEQYF. CDR3 bases: TGTGCCAGCAGTTTTAACCCAGCCTACGAGCAGTACTTC.

The chain couples TRBV6-5 to TRBJ1-2, with no clear D. This CDR3 has 16 amino acids. Germline loops: CDR1 MNHEY, CDR2 SVGAGI. With 4 bases removed from V and 0 bases from J, the gap between germline ends came to 15 bases. CDR3 coding DNA: TGTGCCAGCAGTTTCGACGGGCCCCTGGCTAACTATGGCTACACCTTC. Its protein product is CASSFDGPLANYGYTF.

This chain links TRBV27 with TRBJ2-7; D may be TRBD2 (6 bases). The germline gives CDR1 MNHEY, CDR2 SMNVEV (reference sequence). The CDR3 has 14 residues. With 3 bases removed from V and 6 bases from J, the gap between germline ends came to 15 bases. In nucleotides, the CDR3 is TGTGCCAGCAGTTTCGGCAACATGGGAGGCGAGCAGTACTTC. It yields the protein CASSFGNMGGEQYF.

CDR3 region: CASSLSTANTEAFF. The CDR3 DNA reads TGTGCCAGCAGTTTATCCACAGCGAACACTGAAGCTTTCTTT. V and J are TRBV28 and TRBJ1-1; no clear D gene. Germline-derived CDR1 and CDR2 are MDHEN and SYDVKM. The ends were cut back, 1 base at V and 1 base at J, with 7 bases in the middle. CDR3 length: 14 residues.

A single count supports this clone. J is TRBJ2-1 and V is TRBV21-1; the table names TRBD1, a call not compared with the DNA. TRBV21-1 is a pseudogene. This CDR3 has 16 amino acids. The CDR3 is CASSRNGQWALNEQFF. The CDR3 nucleotides are TGTGCCAGCAGCAGAAATGGGCAATGGGCCCTGAATGAGCAGTTCTTC.

V usage is TRBV6-5 and J usage is TRBJ2-7, with 9 bases identical to TRBD1. The CDR3 length is 15 residues. CDR1 and CDR2 from the germline V gene are MNHEY and SVGAGI. The junction had 4 bases not matched to a gene; V was cut back by 2 bases and J by 2 bases. The CDR3 spells CASSYTGQGPYEQYF. The CDR3 nucleotides read TGTGCCAGCAGTTACACGGGACAGGGCCCCTACGAGCAGTACTTC.

This clone was counted once. The chain combines TRBV19 with TRBJ1-4; D remains ambiguous. This CDR3 contains 15 residues. Deletions cut 6 bases from V and 8 bases from J, with 19 bases between. Germline-derived CDR1 and CDR2 are LNHDA and SQIVND (reference sequence). For the CDR3, the DNA is TGTGCCAGTAGCCCAGGCGGAGCCCCAGTCGAAAAACTGTTTTTT. This encodes CASSPGGAPVEKLFF.

This chain uses TRBV6-6 with TRBJ1-2; 8 nucleotides line up with TRBD1. The CDR3 is 13 residues long. In germline, CDR1 is MNHNY, CDR2 SVGAGI (reference sequence). The V and J ends lost 6 bases and 8 bases, in that order; junction bases with no gene match: 8. CDR3 region: CASSQPGGWGYTF. CDR3 bases: TGTGCCAGCAGCCAACCAGGGGGCTGGGGCTACACCTTC.

The chain uses TRBV4-3 and TRBJ2-5; TRBD1 matches at 10 bases. The CDR3 loop spans 16 amino acids. CDR1 is LGHNA, CDR2 YSLEER, per germline. V shed 3 bases and J 0 bases; nucleotides not matched to a gene: 4. This CDR3 is CASSHGTGEDQETQYF. CDR3 DNA: TGCGCCAGCAGCCATGGGACAGGGGAGGACCAAGAGACCCAGTACTTC.

The chain joins TRBV4-3 to TRBJ2-1; D not certain. This CDR3 contains 18 residues. Deletions cut 3 bases from V and 6 bases from J, with 24 bases between. Germline loops: CDR1 LGHNA, CDR2 YSLEER. In DNA form, the CDR3 reads TGCGCCAGCAGCCATAACATGTGGATCAATGCAAGGATCAATGAGCAGTTCTTC. Its protein is CASSHNMWINARINEQFF.

V gene TRBV14 combines with J gene TRBJ2-3, with TRBD2 matching 9 bases. The length of the CDR3 is 17 residues. V was pared by 1 base and J by 2 bases, with 7 bases of the junction left unmatched. Germline-derived CDR1 and CDR2 are SGHDN and FVKESK. CDR3 loop: CASSQAHERGVTDTQYF. CDR3 nucleotide sequence: TGTGCCAGCAGCCAAGCGCATGAGCGGGGGGTCACAGATACGCAGTATTTT. The variable domain in full, with the rest retrieved from reference TRBV14 and TRBJ2-3, is EAGVTQFPSHSVIEKGQTVTLRCDPISGHDNLYWYRRVMGKEIKFLLHFVKESKQDESGMPNNRFLAERTGGTYSTLKVQPAELEDSGVYFCASSQAHERGVTDTQYFGPGTRLTVL.

This clone was recorded only once. In DNA, the CDR3 is TGTGCCAGCAGAAAGGGGTACAACGAGCAGTACTTC. It is translated as CASRKGYNEQYF. The chain couples TRBV6-1 to TRBJ2-7; D possibly corresponds to TRBD1 (5 bases). Germline CDR1 reads MNHNS; CDR2 reads SASEGT. The length of the CDR3 is 12 residues. Trimming cost V 6 bases and J 5 bases, with 11 bases left between them.

This chain connects TRBV5-6 to TRBJ1-2; D is perhaps TRBD1 (5 bases). In germline, CDR1 is SGHDT, CDR2 YYEEEE. This CDR3 is 14 amino acids long. V was shortened by 0 bases and J by 7 bases, with 13 bases between the two germline ends. CDR3 in DNA: TGTGCCAGCAGCTTGGGGAAGGGGCAGAGTGGCTACACCTTC. This translates into CASSLGKGQSGYTF.

The chain combines TRBV4-3 with TRBJ2-2; TRBD2 matches 8 bases. The CDR3 contains 17 residues. CDR1 is LGHNA, CDR2 YSLEER, per germline. V lost 0 bases and J lost 6; bases outside the gene matches: 9. CDR3 in DNA: TGCGCCAGCAGCCAAGATCCAGGACTAGCTACGGCCGGGGAGCTGTTTTTT. Translating it yields CASSQDPGLATAGELFF.

A word on this clone: Other nucleotide sequences from this sample produce the same CDR3. The rearrangement uses TRBV4-2 and TRBJ2-7; 10 bases align to TRBD2. Germline V gene data show CDR1 as LGHNA and CDR2 as YNFKEQ. Losses at the gene ends were 4 bases for V and 5 bases for J; bases not matched to a gene: 8. This CDR3 spans 15 amino acids. CDR3 protein: CASSLSGRGQHEQYF. The CDR3 bases are TGTGCCAGCAGCCTGAGCGGGAGGGGGCAGCACGAGCAGTACTTC.

The genes are TRBV5-1 and TRBJ1-1; no clear D gene. V was cut by 3 bases and J by 0 bases, with 9 bases left in between. The CDR3 is 14 residues long. The germline V gene has CDR1 SGHRS and CDR2 YFSETQ. In DNA form, the CDR3 reads TGCGCCAGCAGCTCGGACTGGGTGAACACTGAAGCTTTCTTT. Its translation: CASSSDWVNTEAFF.

The chain joins TRBV11-2 to TRBJ2-7, with 8 bases lining up with TRBD1. The germline V gene has CDR1 SGHAT and CDR2 FQNNGV. The CDR3 length is 15 residues. The J segment lost 3 bases and the V segment lost 0 bases, leaving 4 bases of the junction unmatched. CDR3 protein: CASSLEHRGNYEQYF. The CDR3 nucleotides read TGTGCCAGCAGCTTAGAGCACAGGGGGAACTACGAGCAGTACTTC.

The rearrangement joins TRBV28 to TRBJ2-7; 7 bases align to TRBD1. V lost 5 bases, J lost 4 bases, and 5 bases stayed unmatched. Germline lookup yields CDR1 MDHEN and CDR2 SYDVKM. The CDR3 contains 13 residues. This chain's CDR3 is CASSPDREYEQYF. CDR3 bases: TGTGCCAGCAGTCCCGACAGGGAGTACGAGCAGTACTTC. The variable domain in full, completed from reference TRBV28 and TRBJ2-7, reads DVKVTQSSRYLVKRTGEKVFLECVQDMDHENMFWYRQDPGLGLRLIYFSYDVKMKEKGDIPEGYSVSREKKERFSLILESASTNQTSMYLCASSPDREYEQYFGPGTRLTVT.

The CDR3 DNA reads as TGTGCCAGCAGCCCCCGTACAGCGGGGGGGCGAACAGATACGCAGTATTTT. As protein: CASSPRTAGGRTDTQYF. This chain uses TRBV13 with TRBJ2-3, with TRBD2 identical over 10 bases. The length of the CDR3 is 17 residues. Looked up from germline, CDR1 is PRHDT and CDR2 is FYEKMQ (reference sequence). V lost 5 bases, J lost 3 bases, and 11 bases stayed unmatched.

In regard to this clone: The sample carries other DNA sequences with the same CDR3. This chain connects TRBV30 to TRBJ2-7; TRBD1 matches 8 bases. The V and J ends lost 5 bases and 7 bases, in that order; junction bases with no gene match: 10. The germline V gene encodes CDR1 GTSNPN and CDR2 SVGIG (reference sequence). This CDR3 region has 13 residues. CDR3 residues: CAWSHTGGSEQYF. The CDR3 DNA sequence: TGTGCCTGGTCTCATACAGGGGGTAGTGAGCAGTACTTC.